This is a list of T cell receptor beta chains from one sample in a study of T cells in Graves' hyperthyroidism and ophthalmopathy. TCRdb reanalysed the multiplex PCR reads using MiXCR and keeps one entry per CDR3 protein. The sample contains almost 50,000 distinct CDR3 sequences, roughly half of which appear only once. The material sequenced was peripheral blood or thyroid tissue (not recorded which). Every receptor here comes from a man younger than 35 with Graves' hyperthyroidism. The CDR3 runs from the conserved cysteine through the conserved F or W. D genes are given only for firm matches. A row's size may be missing; if present it is once, few, many or a size class.

TRBJ2-5 - - TRBV7-2 14 CASSLGAGKGTQYF TGTGCCAGCAGCTTAGGGGCAGGGAAAGGGACCCAGTACTTC
TRBJ2-5 TRBD2 - TRBV7-9 13 CASSFGGGSGQYF TGTGCCAGCAGCTTCGGGGGGGGAAGTGGCCAGTACTTC
TRBJ1-2 - - TRBV12-3/TRBV12-4 14 CASSTGQINYGYTF TGTGCCAGCAGCACCGGACAGATTAACTATGGCTACACCTTC
TRBJ1-6 - - TRBV20-1 13 CSARDGEYSPLHF TGCAGTGCTAGAGATGGGGAGTATTCACCCCTCCACTTT
TRBJ1-6 - - TRBV12-3/TRBV12-4 14 CASRRQTNNSPLHF TGTGCCAGCAGGAGACAGACTAATAATTCACCCCTCCACTTT
TRBJ1-1 - once TRBV12-3/TRBV12-4 10 CASSWLEAFF TGTGCCAGCAGCTGGCTTGAAGCTTTCTTT
TRBJ2-3 TRBD2 - TRBV7-8 14 CASPPSGGTDTQYF TGTGCCAGCCCACCATCGGGGGGAACAGATACGCAGTATTTT
TRBJ2-5 - many TRBV20-1 15 CSANPPSGGAETQYF TGCAGTGCCAACCCTCCCTCTGGGGGGGCAGAGACCCAGTACTTC
TRBJ2-5 TRBD2 - TRBV2 16 CASSLTSGAYQETQYF TGTGCCAGCAGTCTAACTAGCGGGGCGTACCAAGAGACCCAGTACTTC
TRBJ1-4 - - TRBV20-1 14 CSARVALLDEKLFF TGCAGTGCTAGAGTGGCGCTACTAGATGAAAAACTGTTTTTT
TRBJ2-2 TRBD1 many TRBV7-3 14 CASRRDRATGELFF TGTGCCAGCAGACGGGACAGGGCCACCGGGGAGCTGTTTTTT
TRBJ1-5 - many TRBV6-2/TRBV6-3 14 CASKTVQGGQPQHF TGTGCCAGCAAAACCGTACAGGGAGGTCAGCCCCAGCATTTT
TRBJ1-5 - many TRBV11-2 15 CASSLEGMGGQPQHF TGTGCCAGCAGCTTAGAAGGGATGGGCGGTCAGCCCCAGCATTTT
TRBJ1-4 - many TRBV7-2 14 CASSLDRTNEKLFF TGTGCCAGCAGCCTAGACAGGACTAATGAAAAACTGTTTTTT
TRBJ1-5 - - TRBV30 14 CAWSWGPRSEPQHF TGTGCCTGGAGTTGGGGACCGCGCTCAGAGCCCCAGCATTTT
TRBJ1-1 TRBD1 - TRBV20-1 15 CSARDRGRMNTEAFF TGCAGTGCCCGCGACAGGGGGCGAATGAACACTGAAGCTTTCTTT
TRBJ2-1 TRBD1 - TRBV7-2 17 CASSQDLWDRKYNEQFF TGCGCCAGCAGCCAAGATTTGTGGGACAGGAAATACAATGAGCAGTTCTTC
TRBJ1-2 - - TRBV24-1 14 CATSDATGGYGYTF TGTGCCACCAGTGATGCTACAGGAGGGTATGGCTACACCTTC
TRBJ1-1 - many TRBV20-1 12 CSGIQGNTEAFF TGCAGCGGGATTCAGGGGAACACTGAAGCTTTCTTT
TRBJ1-4 - - TRBV2 14 CASSDSRGKEKLFF TGTGCCAGCAGTGACTCCCGGGGAAAGGAAAAACTGTTTTTT
TRBJ2-5 - medium-sized TRBV7-6 10 CASGSGTQYF TGTGCCAGCGGAAGCGGGACCCAGTACTTC
TRBJ2-3 - few TRBV9 12 CASSPDSNTQYF TGTGCCAGCAGCCCAGATTCAAATACGCAGTATTTT
TRBJ2-7 TRBD1 many TRBV2 12 CASRTGGYEQYF TGTGCCAGCAGGACAGGGGGGTACGAGCAGTACTTC
TRBJ1-1 TRBD1 - TRBV7-2 10 CASSPGGAFF TGTGCCAGCAGTCCAGGGGGGGCTTTCTTT
TRBJ2-3 TRBD2 many TRBV20-1 14 CSARKTSGTDTQYF TGCAGTGCTAGAAAAACTAGCGGCACAGATACGCAGTATTTT
TRBJ2-7 - - TRBV5-4 12 CASSSRGEEQYF TGTGCCAGCAGCTCCCGCGGCGAAGAGCAGTACTTC
TRBJ1-2 TRBD1 - TRBV2 14 CASRAGTGKYGCTF TGTGCCAGCAGGGCCGGGACAGGGAAGTATGGCTGCACCTTC
TRBJ1-1 - many TRBV7-4 12 CASSSTEYEAFF TGTGCCAGCAGCTCGACAGAATATGAAGCTTTCTTT
TRBJ2-2 TRBD1 many TRBV6-1 14 CASKGTVHTGELFF TGTGCCAGCAAGGGGACAGTGCACACCGGGGAGCTGTTTTTT
TRBJ1-2 TRBD1 - TRBV29-1 12 CSVEQGVSGYTF TGCAGCGTTGAGCAGGGGGTGAGTGGCTACACCTTC
TRBJ1-6 - many TRBV6-2/TRBV6-3 14 CASSYGVLNSPLHF TGTGCCAGCAGTTACGGGGTTCTTAATTCACCCCTCCACTTT
TRBJ1-2 - many TRBV12-3/TRBV12-4 12 CASRENSYGYTF TGTGCCAGCAGGGAAAACAGCTATGGCTACACCTTC
TRBJ2-7 - many TRBV3-1 14 CASSKKDIGYEQYF TGTGCCAGCAGCAAAAAGGATATAGGCTACGAGCAGTACTTC
TRBJ1-2 TRBD1 - TRBV29-1 13 CSVDRGGNYGYTF TGCAGCGTGGACAGGGGGGGGAACTATGGCTACACCTTC
TRBJ1-2 TRBD1 once TRBV20-1 11 CSARVQGDYTF TGCAGTGCTAGAGTACAGGGGGATTACACCTTC
TRBJ2-3 TRBD1 - TRBV9 13 CASSRQGGSAQYF TGTGCCAGCAGCCGACAGGGTGGTAGTGCGCAGTATTTT
TRBJ1-5 TRBD1 - TRBV9 15 CASSVGTGSNQPQHF TGTGCCAGCAGCGTGGGGACAGGCAGCAATCAGCCCCAGCATTTT